What follows is one T cell receptor beta chain and its context. Its antigen is not known. Data came from immunoSEQ multiplex PCR; TCRdb stores just in-frame clones and leaves some out. Here the sample spans just over 65,000 clones, approximately 97% being singletons. V was pared by 7 bases and J by 5 bases, with 17 bases between. Germline-derived CDR1 and CDR2 are MNHEY and SVGAGI. The CDR3 sequence is 14 residues long. This entry belongs to a study of cytomegalovirus exposure and HLA in healthy donors. Notes on the study in general: There were about 160 TCR beta chains listed as cytomegalovirus-associated.

The sequence derives from a woman under 30 in good health and CMV-seropositive. V usage is TRBV6-5 and J usage is TRBJ1-1; tentatively, D is TRBD1 (5 bases). Sequencing was carried out using PBMCs. CDR3 sequence: CASTPGGVETEAFF. CDR3 sequence (DNA): TGTGCCAGCACCCCGGGAGGGGTTGAGACTGAAGCTTTCTTT.